This T cell receptor (beta chain) was captured by sequencing in a study of T cells after somatic rescue of genetic block. Germline-derived CDR1 and CDR2 are KGHSH and LQKENI. Trimming cost V 0 bases and J 11 bases, with 16 bases left between them. The CDR3 sequence is 14 residues long. The protocol was immunoSEQ multiplex PCR, while the TCRdb copy is restricted to in-frame clones and leaves out a portion. Counted here are 110,000 or so clones, 75% to 95% occurring once; the ten biggest clones make up roughly 1.5%. Sequencing was performed on peripheral blood mononuclear cells (PBMCs). This receptor was obtained from a woman under 30. The chain combines TRBV18 with TRBJ1-1; D possibly corresponds to TRBD1 (5 bases). CDR3: CASSPPGQVVGAFF. The CDR3 DNA follows: TGTGCCAGCTCACCACCGGGGCAGGTAGTTGGGGCTTTCTTT.